These T cell receptor beta chains were read from a single sample in a study of T cells in Graves' hyperthyroidism and ophthalmopathy. TCRdb ran MiXCR on the multiplex PCR reads and lists one entry per CDR3 protein. In the table there are approximately 600,000 distinct CDR3 sequences, around 20% of which are singletons. Sample: blood. These receptors all come from a young man with Graves' ophthalmopathy. The CDR3 runs from the conserved cysteine through the conserved F or W. A D gene is named only where the DNA matches it firmly. Where a row states a size, it is once, few, many or the class of an expanded clone; other rows omit it.

abundance	v_gene	j_gene	d_gene	CDR3aa	CDR3nt
few	TRBV18	TRBJ2-7	NA	CASSGKQGTHEQYF	TGTGCCAGCTCAGGGAAACAGGGAACCCACGAGCAGTACTTC
few	TRBV9	TRBJ2-2	NA	CASSERLGELFF	TGTGCCAGCAGCGAGCGATTGGGGGAGCTGTTTTTT
many	TRBV11-3	TRBJ2-2	TRBD2	CASSFGLATGELFF	TGTGCCAGCAGCTTCGGACTAGCCACCGGGGAGCTGTTTTTT
NA	TRBV27	TRBJ2-2	NA	CASSPGTPQRELFF	TGTGCCAGCAGTCCCGGGACCCCACAGAGGGAGCTGTTTTTT
NA	TRBV6-1	TRBJ2-7	TRBD2	CASPRTSGSAEYQSYEQYF	TGTGCCAGCCCCCGGACTAGCGGGAGCGCCGAGTATCAGTCCTACGAGCAGTACTTC
many	TRBV6-5	TRBJ1-5	NA	CASSYSYRNQPQHF	TGTGCCAGCAGTTACTCGTACAGAAATCAGCCCCAGCATTTT
few	TRBV18	TRBJ2-5	NA	CASSPASWGETQYF	TGTGCCAGCTCACCGGCGTCGTGGGGAGAGACCCAGTACTTC
NA	TRBV6-1	TRBJ2-7	TRBD1	CASLDRALGGEQYF	TGTGCCAGCCTCGACAGGGCGTTAGGAGGCGAGCAGTACTTC
many	TRBV29-1	TRBJ1-1	NA	CSVGIGGSTEAFF	TGCAGCGTGGGGATAGGGGGGTCGACTGAAGCTTTCTTT
NA	TRBV19	TRBJ2-7	TRBD2	CASSYLWTSGPYEQYF	TGTGCCAGTTCTTACCTATGGACTAGCGGTCCCTACGAGCAGTACTTC
few	TRBV7-8	TRBJ1-6	TRBD1	CASSRGTGGGSPLHF	TGTGCCAGCAGCCGAGGGACAGGGGGAGGTTCACCCCTCCACTTT
few	TRBV4-1	TRBJ1-1	NA	CASSQDQGADTEAFF	TGCGCCAGCAGCCAAGATCAAGGGGCCGACACTGAAGCTTTCTTT
many	TRBV5-6	TRBJ2-1	NA	CASSLGLMRNEQFF	TGTGCCAGCAGCTTGGGCCTCATGCGCAATGAGCAGTTCTTC
NA	TRBV29-1	TRBJ1-5	TRBD1	CSVRDRGQPQHF	TGCAGCGTTCGGGACAGGGGCCAGCCCCAGCATTTT
many	TRBV5-1	TRBJ2-1	TRBD2	CASSITSGGNEQFF	TGCGCCAGCAGCATTACTAGCGGCGGGAATGAGCAGTTCTTC
many	TRBV2	TRBJ1-5	TRBD1	CASSDWRSGGSSSQPQHF	TGTGCCAGCAGTGATTGGAGGTCAGGGGGGAGCTCTAGTCAGCCCCAGCATTTT
few	TRBV7-2	TRBJ2-1	NA	CASSLWDGTNNEQFF	TGTGCCAGCAGCTTATGGGACGGTACAAACAATGAGCAGTTCTTC
many	TRBV27	TRBJ1-5	NA	CASSFHREVDPSNQPQHF	TGTGCCAGCAGTTTCCACAGGGAGGTGGACCCTAGCAATCAGCCCCAGCATTTT
NA	TRBV4-2	TRBJ1-4	NA	CASSHPGDGGKLFF	TGTGCCAGCAGCCACCCAGGGGACGGAGGAAAACTGTTTTTT
few	TRBV6-5	TRBJ1-5	NA	CASSYGPQRGSNQPQHF	TGTGCCAGCAGTTACGGACCCCAAAGGGGCAGCAATCAGCCCCAGCATTTT
NA	TRBV10-3	TRBJ1-1	NA	CAIPNEAFF	TGTGCCATCCCAAATGAAGCTTTCTTT
few	TRBV5-1	TRBJ2-7	NA	CASSLAPGAYEQYF	TGCGCCAGCAGCCTGGCCCCGGGCGCCTACGAGCAGTACTTC
NA	TRBV5-1	TRBJ2-1	NA	CASSLLGESYNEQFF	TGCGCCAGCAGCTTGCTAGGGGAATCCTACAATGAGCAGTTCTTC
NA	TRBV7-2	TRBJ1-4	NA	CASSPRDPGANEKLFF	TGTGCCAGCAGCCCCCGGGACCCAGGAGCTAATGAAAAACTGTTTTTT
many	TRBV5-1	TRBJ2-5	NA	CASSPGTSQETQYF	TGTGCCAGCAGTCCTGGGACTTCCCAAGAGACCCAGTACTTC